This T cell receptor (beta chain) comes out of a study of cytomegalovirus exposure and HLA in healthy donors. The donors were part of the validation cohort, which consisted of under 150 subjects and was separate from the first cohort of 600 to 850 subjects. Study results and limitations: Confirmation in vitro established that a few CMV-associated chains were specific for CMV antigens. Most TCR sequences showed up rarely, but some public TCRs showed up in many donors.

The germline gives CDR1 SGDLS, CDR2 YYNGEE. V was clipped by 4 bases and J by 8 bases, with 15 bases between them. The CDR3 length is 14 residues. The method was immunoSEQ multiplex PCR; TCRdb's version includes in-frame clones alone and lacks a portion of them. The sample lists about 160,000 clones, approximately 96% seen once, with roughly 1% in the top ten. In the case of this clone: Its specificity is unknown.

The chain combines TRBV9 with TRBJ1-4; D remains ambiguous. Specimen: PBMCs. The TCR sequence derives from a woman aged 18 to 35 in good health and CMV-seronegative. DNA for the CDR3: TGTGCCAGCAGCCTAGACCCTACTCGGGAAAAACTGTTTTTT. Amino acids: CASSLDPTREKLFF.